This TCR beta chain was recorded in a study of shared clonotypes between healthy human individuals. The germline gives CDR1 MDHEN, CDR2 SYDVKM. The J segment lost 6 bases and the V segment lost 6 bases, leaving 13 bases of the junction unmatched. This CDR3 spans 16 amino acids. Sequencing was performed with immunoSEQ multiplex PCR; in TCRdb, only in-frame clones are kept and a portion is missing. The sample holds under 550,000 clones, 90% to 97% seen once. This TCR derives from a woman aged 30 to 39 in good health. The sequenced sample consisted of naive CD4+ T cells sorted from blood. Subset of the sample: CD45RA+ positively selected. This chain joins TRBV28 and TRBJ1-5, with 8 bases lining up with TRBD1. The CDR3 protein is CASRNPGQGASQPQHF. CDR3 coding DNA: TGTGCCAGCAGAAATCCCGGGCAGGGGGCTTCTCAGCCCCAGCATTTT.